The T cell receptor beta chain described here comes from a study of shared clonotypes between healthy human individuals (dated by TCRdb to about 2020). With respect to the entire study: A couple of women and three men aged 18 to 49 years were included in the cohort. For each donor, CD4 naive and CD4 memory were each run on three plates, CD8 naive on two plates, and CD8 memory on one plate. The study deeply sequenced blood TCR repertoires of five healthy adults to estimate repertoire size and the extent of clonotype sharing between individuals. Libraries were prepared and TCR repertoires were sequenced by different laboratories using diverse techniques, in order to increase sequencing depth and limit assay-specific biases. Leukapheresis yielded between about 0.85 and 10 billion PBMCs per donor.

The donors were healthy, HIV-negative adults who had no recently reported acute infections or vaccinations. Every donor was a Caucasian adult living in Nashville, Tennessee, USA. CD4+ T cells were enriched by magnetic negative selection, after which naive cells were positively selected on CD45RA and the negative fraction was taken as the memory subset. Blood was obtained by leukapheresis, after which PBMCs were separated by Ficoll-Histopaque density gradient centrifugation and cryopreserved in liquid nitrogen vapor phase. Analytical flow cytometry was used to check the purity and quantity of each magnetically sorted T cell population. Genomic DNA was isolated from each sorted fraction and quantified by UV absorbance on a Nanodrop 2000c. Of note for this clone: Its antigen specificity is not known. No much larger clone is present one base from it, and per-base qualities are unavailable.

TCR CDR3 regions were amplified from genomic DNA by multiplex PCR using the deep immunoSEQ assay. Genomic DNA extracted from each cell subset was distributed evenly over all wells of several immunoSEQ 96-well plates, and each plate served as one replicate. For sorted subsets, around 200 ng genomic DNA, equal to approximately 30,000 T cell genomes, was loaded into each replicate PCR. Purified libraries were measured with a Qubit 3.0 fluorometer, size-checked on a Bioanalyzer 2100, and measured again with the KAPA Library Quantification kit. Every immunoSEQ 96-well plate was sequenced on a dedicated single-read 150-cycle Illumina NextSeq 550 flow cell. On the study's bioinformatics: Because only junctional sequences without quality scores were contained in the immunoSEQ output, filtering matching that applied to full-length reads could not be performed. Sequences were annotated with PyIR, a Python wrapper for IgBLAST v1.9, using IMGT germline references to assign V/J genes and CDR3. Reads were filtered out if the reads had weak V/J assignments (E-value above 1e-6), no CDR3, stop codons, out-of-frame junctions, or ambiguous translated residues. V3J clonotypes were defined by identical inferred V gene, J gene, and CDR3 amino acid sequence. Percentage overlap between repertoires was calculated by dividing the number of shared unique clonotypes by the size of the smaller repertoire. Repertoire richness was assessed with RTK rarefaction, the Chao1 estimator, and Recon v2.1 estimates of unobserved clonotypes. For all TCRbeta clonotypes obtained by the gDNA method from a few donors, generation probabilities were computed with OLGA. This is the immuneACCESS table as TCRdb keeps it, with only in-frame sequences that have V and J called. A part of the clones is gone; compared with another copy, unresolved V genes explain less than half, and the rest is unexplained. V and J calls and clone size come straight from that table; D and trimming were deduced from the DNA. Present in this sample are over 850,000 clones, about 80% of which were seen just once. About 0.52% of the sample lies in the top ten.

V and J lose 3 bases and 7 bases, and a span of 16 bases separates them. From cysteine to phenylalanine, the CDR3 is 15 amino acids long. Solely the CDR3 DNA is kept, with 45 bases framed from the first base. Via the germline V gene, CDR1 is KGHSH and CDR2 LQKENI. The paper's findings and limits, for the study overall: Approximately 5% of naive CD4, around 4% of naive CD8, approximately 2.2% of memory CD4, and about 0.4% of memory CD8 clonotypes were shared across a few donors. Naive subsets generally had larger estimated clonotype richness than memory subsets did. Based on pairwise subsampling, the degree of clonotype sharing among donors was expected to be affected by sequencing depth. Incomplete sequencing was indicated by rarefaction of sorted-subset datasets, despite the large sequencing depth. Higher generation probabilities were observed for clonotypes shared by all four sorted-subset donors than for non-shared clonotypes. Because the study included only a small number of donors, the genetic and exposure-history diversity represented was limited. Sampling was restricted to blood, and TCR repertoires in tissues likely differ from the TCR repertoires found in blood.

Specimen: memory CD4+ T cells from PBMCs. Explained via the paper, the cell subset or site label denotes: CD45RA-negative fraction. This chain is built from TRBV18 and TRBJ1-3; the D gene cannot be named for sure. This receptor was identified in a man aged 18 to 35 in good health. Some clones in this sample may be carry-over from other donors' samples. The nucleotide sequence is given as TGTGCCAGCTCACCTACCACGGCGTCTTCCAACACCATATATTTT. Its protein product is CASSPTTASSNTIYF.